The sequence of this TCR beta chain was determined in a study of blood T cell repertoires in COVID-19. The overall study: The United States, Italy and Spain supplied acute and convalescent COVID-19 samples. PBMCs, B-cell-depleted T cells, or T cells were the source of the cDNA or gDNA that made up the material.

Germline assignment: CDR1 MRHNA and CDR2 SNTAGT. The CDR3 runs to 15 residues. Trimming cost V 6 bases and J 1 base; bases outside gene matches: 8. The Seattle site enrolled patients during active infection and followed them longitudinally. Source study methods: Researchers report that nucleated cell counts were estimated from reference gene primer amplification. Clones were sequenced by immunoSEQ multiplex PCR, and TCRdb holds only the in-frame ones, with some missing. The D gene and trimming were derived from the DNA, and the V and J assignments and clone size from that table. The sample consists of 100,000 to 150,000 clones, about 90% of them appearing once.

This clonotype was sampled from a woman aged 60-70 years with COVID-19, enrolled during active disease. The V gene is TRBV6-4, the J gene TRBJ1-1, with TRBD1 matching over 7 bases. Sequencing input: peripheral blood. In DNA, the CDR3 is TGTGCCAGCAGAGCGGACAGGAGTTCGAACACTGAAGCTTTCTTT. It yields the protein CASRADRSSNTEAFF.